This TCR beta chain was documented in a study of blood T cell repertoires in COVID-19 (dated by TCRdb to the early 2020s). In the study overall: Collaborator samples came from the United States, Italy and Spain and covered acute and convalescent phases of COVID-19. The material from the prospective study consisted of cDNA or gDNA derived from T cells, B-cell-depleted T cells, or PBMCs. Subjects who had been exposed to COVID-19, were actively infected with it, or had recovered from it provided the deeply sampled blood TCRbeta repertoires that made up the dataset. The repertoires were released in a freely available public database intended as a resource for research on the immune response to SARS-CoV-2. Samples were obtained from the ongoing ImmuneRACE study (first 160 participants) and from 1,254 subjects provided by 6 global collaborators. A de-identified subject ID, COVID-19 status, age in years and sex were almost always included in the sample metadata. Where HLA class I and class II types were available, the types were taken from metadata supplied by the sample provider, not from assay-based typing.

On the study overall, not on this receptor specifically: The quantity of clinical and demographic metadata differed by source and by participant and was supplied without curation.

V and J are trimmed by 5 bases and 3 bases, and the gene matches miss 7 bases of the junction. CDR1 MNHEY and CDR2 SMNVEV are derived from the germline V gene (reference sequence). The CDR3 has 14 amino acids, counting the end cysteine and phenylalanine. Only the CDR3 DNA is retained, 42 bases long and in frame from the first base. The collaborating institutions used their own protocols to collect whole blood in K2EDTA tubes. For TCRbeta analysis, collaborators shipped samples in one of three forms: frozen whole blood, isolated PBMCs, or DNA extracted from either of those sample types. A word on this clone: Its binding antigen is unknown. Qualities for individual bases were not recorded, and no much larger clone is one base off.

The immunoSEQ Assay, a bias-controlled multiplex PCR, was used to amplify TCRbeta CDR3 regions from genomic DNA. Per the authors' processing: Nucleated cell counts per sample were estimated from amplification of reference gene primers within the assay. To quantify the absolute abundance of each unique TCRbeta CDR3 rearrangement, sequence reads were collapsed and filtered. Productive Simpson clonality was computed per sample as the square root of Simpson's diversity index over productive rearrangements. Imported from immuneACCESS, the table was reduced by TCRdb to in-frame sequences with V and J called. These copies leave out some clones; in studies compared against another copy, an unresolved V gene accounts for under half, and the cause of the remainder is not known. V, J and clone size derive from that table, while D and trimming were established from the DNA sequence. The sample table records about 380,000 clones; 81% of these occur just once. In total, the top ten clones hold about 1% of the sample.

This clonotype was obtained from a human donor with acute or convalescent COVID-19. The donor label of this sample is uncertain. The sequenced sample consisted of peripheral blood. The rearrangement combines TRBV27 with TRBJ2-7; 7 middle bases align to TRBD2. The CDR3 protein is CASSPGLDSYEQYF. The nucleotides read TGTGCCAGCAGTCCAGGACTAGATAGCTACGAGCAGTACTTC.